One and the same sample provided the 13 T cell receptor beta chains below, sequenced in a study of identical twins. Each CDR3 protein gets one entry after TCRdb re-called the 5' RACE reads with MiXCR. In the table there are 250,000 to 300,000 distinct CDR3 sequences, about 8% of which are singletons. The same sample was also studied in work on yellow fever vaccine responses in identical twins.

Sequenced sample: CD8+ T cells sorted from blood. These receptors were obtained from a woman aged 18 to 35 in good health.

The table lists this clonotype with many counts. The rearrangement joins TRBV7-8 to TRBJ2-5; 7 positions match TRBD1. The CDR3 runs to 15 residues. CDR1 SGHVS and CDR2 FQNEAQ come from the germline V gene. V dropped 1 base and J dropped 3; count of bases not matched to a gene: 5. This CDR3 reads CASSLETGTEETQYF. CDR3 sequence (DNA): TGTGCCAGCAGCTTAGAGACAGGGACGGAAGAGACCCAGTACTTC.

The rearrangement links TRBV20-1 to TRBJ2-7; D gene unclear. Germline loops: CDR1 DFQATT, CDR2 SNEGSKA (reference sequence). V lost 0 bases and J lost 3, with 15 bases in between. This CDR3 is built from 15 residues. The CDR3, as DNA: TGCAGTGCTAGAGACCTAGACTCGGTCCTCTACGAGCAGTACTTC. Translation: CSARDLDSVLYEQYF.

This clonotype was detected only a few times. V usage is TRBV13 and J usage is TRBJ2-5; D may be TRBD1 or TRBD2 (6 bases each). V dropped 1 base and J dropped 3 bases, with 12 bases sitting between them. From germline, CDR1 is PRHDT and CDR2 FYEKMQ (reference sequence). The CDR3 runs 15 residues. The CDR3 here is CASSLAGGAEETQYF. For the CDR3, the DNA is TGTGCCAGCAGCTTAGCCGGGGGCGCGGAAGAGACCCAGTACTTC. Using reference TRBV13 and TRBJ2-5 for the parts outside the CDR3, the full variable domain is AAGVIQSPRHLIKEKRETATLKCYPIPRHDTVYWYQQGPGQDPQFLISFYEKMQSDKGSIPDRFSAQQFSDYHSELNMSSLELGDSALYFCASSLAGGAEETQYFGPGTRLLVL.

The sample holds many counts of this clonotype. The chain joins TRBV5-6 to TRBJ2-7, with D possibly TRBD1 on 7 matching bases. Trimming took 1 base from V and 5 from J, leaving 16 bases between them. The CDR3 covers 15 residues. Germline CDR1 reads SGHDT; CDR2 reads YYEEEE. The CDR3 sequence is CASSLWRGPPDEQYF. DNA of the CDR3: TGTGCCAGCAGCTTGTGGAGGGGGCCTCCCGACGAGCAGTACTTC.

This clonotype showed up many times. The rearrangement joins TRBV27 to TRBJ2-7; D is tentatively TRBD1 or TRBD2 (6 bases each). This CDR3 contains 14 residues. Trimming pared 6 bases from V and 2 bases from J, leaving 14 bases between. Germline V CDR1 and CDR2: MNHEY, SMNVEV (reference sequence). The CDR3 is CASSAGHGAYEQYF. Here the CDR3 DNA reads TGTGCCAGCAGCGCGGGACACGGAGCCTACGAGCAGTACTTC.

A word on this clonotype: A much larger clone differs from this one at a single base, so this may be a read error. The gene calls are TRBV20-1 and TRBJ1-2; possibly TRBD1 for D (5 bases). V lost 1 base and J lost 3, with 12 bases in between. CDR1 is DFQATT and CDR2 is SNEGSKA in the germline V gene (reference sequence). The CDR3 is made up of 14 amino acids. Written as DNA, the CDR3 is TGCAGTGCTAGAGTGATCGACAGCCACTATGGCTACACCTTC. It encodes CSARVIDSHYGYTF.

The chain couples TRBV30 to TRBJ2-1; 12 nucleotides align to TRBD2. The V segment lost 5 bases and the J segment 5 bases; nucleotides outside the gene matches: 7. The CDR3 consists of 15 residues. Germline V CDR1 and CDR2: GTSNPN, SVGIG (reference sequence). The CDR3 DNA reads TGTGCCTGGGCCCTGACTAGCGGGAGTCACAATGAGCAGTTCTTC. Protein product: CAWALTSGSHNEQFF.

The chain combines TRBV12-3 or TRBV12-4 with TRBJ2-1; D is perhaps TRBD2 (6 bases). CDR3 length: 17 amino acids. V was trimmed by 6 bases and J by 0 bases, leaving 18 bases between them. In nucleotides, the CDR3 is TGTGCCAGCAGGACATCTAGCGACAGAATCTCCTACAATGAGCAGTTCTTC. It yields the protein CASRTSSDRISYNEQFF.

This clonotype was seen at least ten times. The chain couples TRBV12-3 or TRBV12-4 to TRBJ2-1; no definite D call. The CDR3 length is 14 residues. Trimming removed 5 bases from V and 4 bases from J, with 12 bases in between. CDR3 residues: CASSVYSSYNEQFF. The DNA for the CDR3 is TGTGCCAGCAGTGTATATAGCAGTTACAATGAGCAGTTCTTC.

This clonotype was seen many times. The chain is built from TRBV6-2 or TRBV6-3 and TRBJ2-4; perhaps TRBD2 as D (6 bases). This CDR3 contains 14 residues. V was trimmed by 1 base and J by 8 bases, leaving 12 bases between them. The V gene's germline CDR1 is MNHEY and CDR2 SVGEGT. The CDR3: CASSYYERGYIQYF. The CDR3 bases are TGTGCCAGCAGTTACTATGAACGGGGGTACATTCAGTACTTC.

This clonotype showed up many times. This chain joins TRBV15 and TRBJ2-7, with 8 nucleotides matching TRBD1. CDR1 is LNHNV and CDR2 is YYDKDF in the germline V gene (reference sequence). J lost 4 bases, V lost 3 bases, and 2 bases had no gene match. The CDR3 covers 13 residues. CDR3 DNA: TGTGCCACCAGCAGTGGGACAGGATACGAGCAGTACTTC. Its translation: CATSSGTGYEQYF.

The J gene is TRBJ2-3, the V gene TRBV28; 7 positions agree with TRBD2. Trimming removed 3 bases from V and 0 bases from J; junction bases left unmatched: 9. CDR1 MDHEN and CDR2 SYDVKM come from the germline V gene. The CDR3 runs 17 residues. The CDR3 reads CASSLAGLQLSTDTQYF. DNA of the CDR3: TGTGCCAGCAGTTTGGCGGGACTACAATTAAGCACAGATACGCAGTATTTT.

Only a few counts were recorded for this clonotype. The chain couples TRBV7-6 to TRBJ2-1; 9 nucleotides match TRBD2. The junction had 4 bases not matched to a gene; V was cut back by 4 bases and J by 0 bases. The length of the CDR3 is 16 residues. From germline, CDR1 is SGHVS and CDR2 FNYEAQ. CDR3 sequence reads: CASSYSSGISYNEQFF. The CDR3 region has the DNA TGTGCCAGCAGCTATTCTAGCGGGATCTCCTACAATGAGCAGTTCTTC.